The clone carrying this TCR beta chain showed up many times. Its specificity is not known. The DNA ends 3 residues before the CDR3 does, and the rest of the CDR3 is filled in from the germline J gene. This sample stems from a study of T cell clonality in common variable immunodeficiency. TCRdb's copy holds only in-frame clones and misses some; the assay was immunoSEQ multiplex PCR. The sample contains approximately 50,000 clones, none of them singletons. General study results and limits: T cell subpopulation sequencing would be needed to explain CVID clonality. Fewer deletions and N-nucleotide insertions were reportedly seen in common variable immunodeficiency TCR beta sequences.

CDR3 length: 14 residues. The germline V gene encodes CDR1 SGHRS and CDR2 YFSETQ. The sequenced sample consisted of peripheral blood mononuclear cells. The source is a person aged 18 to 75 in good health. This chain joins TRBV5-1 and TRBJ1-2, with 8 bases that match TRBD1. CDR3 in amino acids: CASSLGGQGFDYTF. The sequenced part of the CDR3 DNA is TGCGCCAGCAGCTTGGGTGGACAGGGTTTTGAC.